The 17 T cell receptor beta chains below all came from one sample that was sequenced in a study of human T cells and chemical hapten exposure. TCRdb reprocessed the RACE reads via MiXCR and lists one record per CDR3 protein. The table has some 80,000 distinct CDR3 sequences, 9.5% to 13% seen once. As to time point: patch test 2, 6 weeks after DPC sensitization. Regarding treatment: therapeutic diphenylcyclopropenone sensitization with weekly scalp DPC. Material: whole blood, obtained in connection with sensitization to the hapten diphenylcyclopropenone (DPC). These receptors were obtained from a woman in her thirties with alopecia areata. Some clones in this sample may be carry-over from other donors' samples.

In regard to this clonotype: One junction end does not reproduce the germline sequence, and a read error may be involved. The genes are TRBV20-1 and TRBJ2-3; D uncertain. This CDR3 spans 13 amino acids. The germline CDR1 and CDR2 sequences are DFQATT and SNEGSKA (reference sequence). Here the CDR3 DNA reads TGCAGTGCTAGAGGGTTCAGCACAGATACGCGGTATTTT. Protein product: CSARGFSTDTRYF.

The V call is TRBV27, the J call TRBJ2-3; 10 bases line up with TRBD2. J was trimmed by 4 bases and V by 5 bases; bases with no gene match: 12. Germline loops: CDR1 MNHEY, CDR2 SMNVEV (reference sequence). This CDR3 region has 17 residues. The CDR3: CASSPGSAGGPSDTQYF. The CDR3 DNA sequence: TGTGCCAGCAGTCCGGGGTCAGCGGGGGGGCCTTCAGATACGCAGTATTTT.

This clonotype was recorded many times. The chain recombines TRBV6-5 with TRBJ1-6; D gene uncertain. The CDR3 loop spans 15 amino acids. Germline V gene data show CDR1 as MNHEY and CDR2 as SVGAGI. V lost 7 bases and J lost 0, with 10 bases in between. The CDR3 protein is CASTIRSSYNSPLHF. CDR3 DNA sequence: TGTGCCAGCACGATCAGAAGCTCCTATAATTCACCCCTCCACTTT.

The V and J genes are TRBV29-1 and TRBJ2-7, with no clear D. V lost 6 bases and J 7 bases, leaving 16 bases between the germline ends. The CDR3 consists of 12 residues. Germline V gene data show CDR1 as SQVTM and CDR2 as ANQGSEA. CDR3 sequence reads: CSVRISGWEQYF. CDR3 nucleotide sequence: TGCAGCGTCCGGATCTCGGGTTGGGAGCAGTACTTC.

This clonotype was counted between two and nine times. The chain joins TRBV10-3 to TRBJ2-3; 8 positions match TRBD1. The germline gives CDR1 ENHRY, CDR2 SYGVKD. This CDR3 contains 15 residues. The V segment lost 5 bases and the J segment 2 bases; nucleotides outside the gene matches: 6. CDR3 sequence reads: CAISRPGGLTDTQYF. The CDR3 region has the DNA TGTGCCATCAGTAGACCAGGGGGCCTCACAGATACGCAGTATTTT.

The chain carries TRBV18 and TRBJ2-1; no clear D. The V gene's germline CDR1 is KGHSH and CDR2 LQKENI. V gave up 1 base and J gave up 3 bases, with 13 bases separating them. CDR3 length equals 16 residues. DNA for the CDR3: TGTGCCAGCTCACCACGTAACCTCGACAACTACAATGAGCAGTTCTTC. Its protein is CASSPRNLDNYNEQFF.

This clonotype was detected ten times or more. V usage is TRBV5-6 and J usage is TRBJ2-2, with D hard to call. Germline V gives CDR1 SGHDT, CDR2 YYEEEE. There are 12 residues in the CDR3. Trimming left V 4 bases short and J 7 bases short, with 8 bases between. CDR3 coding DNA: TGTGCCAGCAGCCCCGACGTCGGGGAGCTGTTTTTT. Amino acids: CASSPDVGELFF.

This clonotype was seen at least ten times. The rearrangement uses TRBV9 and TRBJ2-1; D remains unclear. The germline V and J ends were trimmed by 0 bases and 6 bases, with 4 bases remaining between them. The V gene's germline CDR1 is SGDLS and CDR2 YYNGEE. The CDR3 totals 12 residues. Here the CDR3 reads CASSVDSNEQFF. In DNA, the CDR3 is TGTGCCAGCAGCGTAGACAGCAATGAGCAGTTCTTC.

This clonotype was seen at least ten times. The J gene is TRBJ1-4, the V gene TRBV7-9; perhaps TRBD1 as D (5 bases). Per germline, CDR1 SEHNR and CDR2 FQNEAQ (reference sequence). The CDR3 has 14 residues. V was cut by 5 bases and J by 4 bases, with 11 bases left in between. This CDR3 reads CASSPQGFNEKLFF. The CDR3 DNA reads as TGTGCCAGCAGCCCCCAGGGATTTAATGAAAAACTGTTTTTT.

This clonotype was recorded many times. This chain joins TRBV30 and TRBJ1-1; D is unclear. CDR1 is GTSNPN and CDR2 is SVGIG in the germline V gene (reference sequence). The length of the CDR3 is 13 residues. V lost 0 bases and J lost 3, with 8 bases in between. CDR3 sequence reads: CAWSVRGYTEAFF. As DNA, the CDR3 is TGTGCCTGGAGTGTCCGGGGTTACACTGAAGCTTTCTTT.

This clonotype has ten or more counts. The gene calls are TRBV20-1 and TRBJ2-1; tentative D call: TRBD1 (5 bases). This CDR3 has 12 amino acids. Germline V gene lookup returns CDR1 DFQATT and CDR2 SNEGSKA (reference sequence). V was cut by 6 bases and J by 6 bases, with 12 bases left in between. The DNA for the CDR3 is TGCAGTGCCAGGGTAGAACCCAATGAGCAGTTCTTC. As protein: CSARVEPNEQFF.

This clonotype came up many times. The chain combines TRBV19 with TRBJ2-7; D may be TRBD1 (6 bases). V lost 5 bases, J lost 2 bases, and 13 bases lay in between. The length of the CDR3 is 14 residues. Germline CDR1 reads LNHDA; CDR2 reads SQIVND (reference sequence). The CDR3 sequence is CASSVSGAAYEQYF. In nucleotides, the CDR3 is TGTGCCAGTAGTGTATCAGGGGCCGCCTACGAGCAGTACTTC. The variable domain in full, with the rest retrieved from reference TRBV19 and TRBJ2-7, is DGGITQSPKYLFRKEGQNVTLSCEQNLNHDAMYWYRQDPGQGLRLIYYSQIVNDFQKGDIAEGYSVSREKKESFPLTVTSAQKNPTAFYLCASSVSGAAYEQYFGPGTRLTVT.

This clonotype was observed many times. V and J are TRBV5-1 and TRBJ1-6; 9 bases align to TRBD1. Germline CDR1 SGHRS, CDR2 YFSETQ. The CDR3 extends over 15 amino acids. With V trimmed by 0 bases and J by 8 bases, 3 bases remained unmatched. CDR3 in DNA: TGCGCCAGCAGCTTGGGGGACAGGGCAGATTCACCCCTCCACTTT. It specifies CASSLGDRADSPLHF.

This clonotype has a handful of counts. This chain joins TRBV7-9 and TRBJ2-1, with TRBD2 matching over 15 bases. The length of the CDR3 is 22 residues. The V segment lost 3 bases and the J segment 4 bases; nucleotides outside the gene matches: 19. Looked up from germline, CDR1 is SEHNR and CDR2 is FQNEAQ (reference sequence). The CDR3 nucleotides read TGTGCCAGCAGCTTTGACCTTCCCGGGACTAGCGGGAGGTCGGTGGCGTACAATGAGCAGTTCTTC. It yields the protein CASSFDLPGTSGRSVAYNEQFF.

This clonotype was seen ten or more times. The chain uses TRBV7-6 and TRBJ2-2; 8 nucleotides match TRBD2. In germline, CDR1 is SGHVS, CDR2 FNYEAQ. This CDR3 has 16 amino acids. J gave up 0 bases and V 5 bases, and 5 bases lay outside the gene matches. CDR3 loop: CASSLVAGSNTGELFF. CDR3 in DNA: TGTGCCAGCAGCCTAGTAGCGGGGTCGAACACCGGGGAGCTGTTTTTT.

This clonotype appeared a few times. V usage is TRBV5-1 and J usage is TRBJ2-5, with 9 bases that match TRBD2. The germline CDR1 and CDR2 sequences are SGHRS and YFSETQ. The junction had 8 bases not matched to a gene; V was cut back by 3 bases and J by 5 bases. The CDR3 is made up of 15 amino acids. The CDR3 region is CASSSDNGLAETQYF. CDR3 DNA sequence: TGCGCCAGCAGCTCGGACAATGGACTAGCGGAGACCCAGTACTTC.

The rearrangement joins TRBV9 to TRBJ1-3; possibly TRBD1 for D (5 bases). CDR3 length: 15 residues. V lost 4 bases to trimming and J lost 0 bases, with 11 bases between them. CDR1 and CDR2 (germline): SGDLS, YYNGEE. CDR3 loop: CASSIGQFSGNTIYF. DNA for the CDR3: TGTGCCAGCAGCATTGGACAATTCTCTGGAAACACCATATATTTT.